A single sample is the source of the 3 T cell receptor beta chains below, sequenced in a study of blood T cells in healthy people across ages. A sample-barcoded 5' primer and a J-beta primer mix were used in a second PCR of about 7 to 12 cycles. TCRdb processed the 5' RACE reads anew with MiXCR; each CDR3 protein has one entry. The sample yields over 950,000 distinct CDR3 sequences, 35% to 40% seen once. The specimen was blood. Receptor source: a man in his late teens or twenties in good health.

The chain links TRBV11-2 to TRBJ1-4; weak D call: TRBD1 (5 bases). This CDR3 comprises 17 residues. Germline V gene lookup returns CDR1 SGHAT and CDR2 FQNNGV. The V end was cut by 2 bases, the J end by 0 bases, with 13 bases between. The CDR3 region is CASSLPGFPPTNEKLFF. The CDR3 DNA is TGTGCCAGCAGCTTACCAGGGTTTCCTCCAACTAATGAAAAACTGTTTTTT. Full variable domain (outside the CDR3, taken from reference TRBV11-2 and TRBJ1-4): EAGVAQSPRYKIIEKRQSVAFWCNPISGHATLYWYQQILGQGPKLLIQFQNNGVVDDSQLPKDRFSAERLKGVDSTLKIQPAKLEDSAVYLCASSLPGFPPTNEKLFFGSGTQLSVL.

The CDR3 loop reads CASSYSTGQETQFF. The CDR3 nucleotides read TGTGCCAGCAGTTACTCGACAGGCCAAGAGACCCAGTTCTTC. J is TRBJ2-5 and V is TRBV6-5; D is possibly TRBD1 (6 bases). The end of the DNA is better explained by TRBJ2-1, so the J call may be wrong. The CDR3 has 14 amino acids. CDR1 and CDR2 (germline): MNHEY, SVGAGI.

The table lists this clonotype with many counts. The CDR3 loop is CSARDGANPYEQYF. CDR3 coding DNA: TGCAGTGCTAGAGATGGGGCGAATCCCTACGAGCAGTACTTC. The chain uses TRBV20-1 and TRBJ2-7; D perhaps matches TRBD1 (5 bases). Trimming took 0 bases from V and 2 from J, leaving 11 bases between them. The CDR3 totals 14 residues. The germline gives CDR1 DFQATT, CDR2 SNEGSKA (reference sequence).